The sequence of this T cell receptor (beta chain) was determined in a study of shared clonotypes between healthy human individuals. Turning to the study itself: The study drew on a couple of women and a few men aged 18 to 49 as donors.

The assay was immunoSEQ multiplex PCR, and TCRdb's table has in-frame clones only and misses some. The table has roughly 86,000 clones, over 60% seen once. General study points: Rarefaction gave evidence that sorted-subset sequencing remained incomplete despite large depth. Naive CD4 clonotype sharing across a handful of donors was approximately 5.2%.

This clone was detected only once. The antigen is unknown. In germline, CDR1 is MNHEY, CDR2 SMNVEV (reference sequence). Trimming took off 5 bases at V and 6 bases at J, with 11 bases between the two ends. The CDR3 is 13 residues long. This clonotype was obtained from a man aged 25-45 years in good health. The specimen sequenced was memory CD8+ T cells sorted from blood. Specified subset: CD45RO+ cells pooled with CCR7-negative TemRA cells. This chain connects TRBV27 to TRBJ2-1, with D unresolved. The CDR3 nucleotides read TGTGCCAGCAGTCAACGGGCCCGCAATGAGCAGTTCTTC. Amino acid sequence: CASSQRARNEQFF.